These T cell receptor beta chains were read from a single sample in a study of circulating and synovial CD4+ cells in juvenile arthritis. Assay used: immunoSEQ multiplex PCR; TCRdb lists only in-frame clones, some missing. The top ten clones hold approximately 0.68% of a sample with about 32,000 clones, over 90% of them seen once. The sequenced sample consisted of CD4+ T cells from blood. The origin of the receptors is a human donor with juvenile idiopathic arthritis. The CDR3 runs from the conserved cysteine through the conserved F or W. D genes are given only for firm matches. Only some rows state a clone size, as once, few, many or a class for expanded clones.

V gene: TRBV18; J gene: TRBJ1-1; clone size: -; D gene: TRBD1; CDR3 DNA: TGTGCCAGCTCACCTTCAGGGGGAGGTACTGAAGCTTTCTTT; CDR3 protein: CASSPSGGGTEAFF
V gene: TRBV6-5; J gene: TRBJ2-7; clone size: -; D gene: TRBD2; CDR3 DNA: TGTGCCAGCAGTTACGGGCTAGCGGGGAACGAGCAGTACTTC; CDR3 protein: CASSYGLAGNEQYF
V gene: TRBV6-1; J gene: TRBJ2-5; clone size: -; D gene: -; CDR3 DNA: TGTGCCAGCACTCGGGTCCAAGAGACCCAGTACTTC; CDR3 protein: CASTRVQETQYF
V gene: TRBV6-5; J gene: TRBJ1-6; clone size: -; D gene: -; CDR3 DNA: TGTGCCAGCAGTTCCGGGATCCCTAATTCACCCCTCCACTTT; CDR3 protein: CASSSGIPNSPLHF
V gene: TRBV5-5; J gene: TRBJ2-1; clone size: -; D gene: -; CDR3 DNA: TGTGCCAGCAGCTCCTTTGGGGGCCTCTACAATGAGCAGTTCTTC; CDR3 protein: CASSSFGGLYNEQFF
V gene: TRBV19; J gene: TRBJ2-6; clone size: once; D gene: -; CDR3 DNA: TGTGCCAGTAGTATCCTTACACGAAGCTCTGGGGCCAACGTCCTGACTTTC; CDR3 protein: CASSILTRSSGANVLTF
V gene: TRBV19; J gene: TRBJ2-4; clone size: -; D gene: TRBD1; CDR3 DNA: TGTGCCAGTAGTATAGATTCGGGACAGGGGATGCGAGCCAAAAACATTCAGTACTTC; CDR3 protein: CASSIDSGQGMRAKNIQYF
V gene: TRBV7-2; J gene: TRBJ1-2; clone size: -; D gene: -; CDR3 DNA: TGTGCCAGCAGGCTAACGGGGAACGGCTACACCTTC; CDR3 protein: CASRLTGNGYTF
V gene: TRBV11-1; J gene: TRBJ1-3; clone size: -; D gene: TRBD1; CDR3 DNA: TGTGCCAGCAGCGGACGGACAGGGGGCGAGGACACCATATATTTT; CDR3 protein: CASSGRTGGEDTIYF
V gene: TRBV28; J gene: TRBJ2-1; clone size: few; D gene: TRBD2; CDR3 DNA: TGTGCCAGCAGTTACTTCTCTTTAGCGGGAGGAGGCTACAATGAGCAGTTCTTC; CDR3 protein: CASSYFSLAGGGYNEQFF
V gene: TRBV5-1; J gene: TRBJ2-3; clone size: -; D gene: -; CDR3 DNA: TGCGCCAGCAGCTTACAGGGAATCCGCACAGATACGCAGTATTTT; CDR3 protein: CASSLQGIRTDTQYF
V gene: TRBV7-2; J gene: TRBJ1-2; clone size: -; D gene: TRBD1; CDR3 DNA: TGTGCCAGCAGCCCGTTTTGGGTAGGGGGCGGAGGTGTATATGGCTACACCTTC; CDR3 protein: CASSPFWVGGGGVYGYTF
V gene: TRBV6-5; J gene: TRBJ1-2; clone size: -; D gene: -; CDR3 DNA: TGTGCCAGCAGTCGGGTGGGAGGGAACTATGGCTACACCTTC; CDR3 protein: CASSRVGGNYGYTF
V gene: TRBV19; J gene: TRBJ2-6; clone size: -; D gene: -; CDR3 DNA: TGTGCCAGTAGTTTCCTAGAGGGCTCTGGGGCCAACGTCCTGACTTTC; CDR3 protein: CASSFLEGSGANVLTF
V gene: TRBV6-6; J gene: TRBJ2-6; clone size: -; D gene: -; CDR3 DNA: TGTGCCAGCAGTTACGGCCCGATCTCTGGGGCCAACGTCCTGACTTTC; CDR3 protein: CASSYGPISGANVLTF
V gene: TRBV2; J gene: TRBJ1-1; clone size: -; D gene: TRBD1; CDR3 DNA: TGTGCCAGCAGTGGCGCCGGGACAGGAAAAAACACTGAAGCTTTCTTT; CDR3 protein: CASSGAGTGKNTEAFF
V gene: TRBV7-8; J gene: TRBJ2-1; clone size: -; D gene: TRBD2; CDR3 DNA: TGTGCCAGCAGCCTAGCGGGAGGGAACAATGAGCAGTTCTTC; CDR3 protein: CASSLAGGNNEQFF
V gene: TRBV7-3; J gene: TRBJ1-1; clone size: -; D gene: -; CDR3 DNA: TGTGCCAGCAGCTCACAGGGCGTTATCACTGAAGCTTTCTTT; CDR3 protein: CASSSQGVITEAFF
V gene: TRBV6-6; J gene: TRBJ1-4; clone size: -; D gene: TRBD1; CDR3 DNA: TGTGCCAGCAGGGGGGGACAGCGGAATGAAAAACTGTTTTTT; CDR3 protein: CASRGGQRNEKLFF
V gene: TRBV4-3; J gene: TRBJ2-7; clone size: -; D gene: -; CDR3 DNA: TGCGCCAGCAGCCAAGTCAGGCTTGTCCCTAGCGAGCAGTACTTC; CDR3 protein: CASSQVRLVPSEQYF
V gene: TRBV4-3; J gene: TRBJ1-6; clone size: -; D gene: TRBD1; CDR3 DNA: TGCGCCAGCAGCCAAGGGGACAGTGCATCTAATTCACCCCTCCACTTT; CDR3 protein: CASSQGDSASNSPLHF
V gene: TRBV4-2; J gene: TRBJ1-6; clone size: -; D gene: TRBD1; CDR3 DNA: TGTGCCAGCAGCCAAGAGGGACAGCTATATTATAATTCACCCCTCCACTTT; CDR3 protein: CASSQEGQLYYNSPLHF
V gene: TRBV7-9; J gene: TRBJ2-1; clone size: -; D gene: TRBD2; CDR3 DNA: TGTGCCAGCAGCATTCCGGGACTAGCGGGGCAGAATGAGCAGTTCTTC; CDR3 protein: CASSIPGLAGQNEQFF
V gene: TRBV7-9; J gene: TRBJ1-5; clone size: -; D gene: -; CDR3 DNA: TGTGCCAGCAGCTTACAGTACGGGAAAAATAGCAATCAGCCCCAGCATTTT; CDR3 protein: CASSLQYGKNSNQPQHF
V gene: TRBV4-2; J gene: TRBJ2-1; clone size: -; D gene: TRBD2; CDR3 DNA: TGTGCCAGCAGCCAAGAGGGACTAGCGGGAGTGGATGAGCAGTTCTTC; CDR3 protein: CASSQEGLAGVDEQFF
V gene: TRBV29-1; J gene: TRBJ1-5; clone size: -; D gene: TRBD1; CDR3 DNA: TGCAGCGTTGGAAGGGGGCGGAATCAGCCCCAGCATTTT; CDR3 protein: CSVGRGRNQPQHF
V gene: TRBV5-1; J gene: TRBJ2-1; clone size: -; D gene: TRBD2; CDR3 DNA: TGCGCCAGCAGCAAGGGACTAGCGGGAGGTAACGATGAGCAGTTCTTC; CDR3 protein: CASSKGLAGGNDEQFF
V gene: TRBV27; J gene: TRBJ1-2; clone size: -; D gene: TRBD1; CDR3 DNA: TGTGCCAGCAGCCAATACCAGGGGGTTGTCGGCGGCTACACCTTC; CDR3 protein: CASSQYQGVVGGYTF
V gene: TRBV5-4; J gene: TRBJ2-7; clone size: -; D gene: TRBD1; CDR3 DNA: TGTGCCAGCAGCCCGATGGACAGGAGTTACGAGCAGTACTTC; CDR3 protein: CASSPMDRSYEQYF
V gene: TRBV7-9; J gene: TRBJ2-5; clone size: -; D gene: TRBD1; CDR3 DNA: TGTGCCAGCAGGTGGGACAGCAGAATTACCCAGTACTTC; CDR3 protein: CASRWDSRITQYF
V gene: TRBV7-8; J gene: TRBJ2-1; clone size: -; D gene: -; CDR3 DNA: TGTGCCAGCAGCTTAGGACCGGGACTGGGTATGTTCTTC; CDR3 protein: CASSLGPGLGMFF
V gene: TRBV4-2; J gene: TRBJ1-2; clone size: -; D gene: -; CDR3 DNA: TGTGCCAGCAGCCAAGAGGCGGTTGTGAACAACTATGGCTACACCTTC; CDR3 protein: CASSQEAVVNNYGYTF
V gene: TRBV9; J gene: TRBJ2-3; clone size: -; D gene: TRBD2; CDR3 DNA: TGTGCCAGCAGCGTCGACGTTAGCGGGATGGTCGCAGATACGCAGTATTTT; CDR3 protein: CASSVDVSGMVADTQYF
V gene: TRBV10-3; J gene: TRBJ1-2; clone size: -; D gene: -; CDR3 DNA: TGTGCCATCAGTGACGGGGGAGGGAGCTATGGCTACACCTTC; CDR3 protein: CAISDGGGSYGYTF
V gene: TRBV7-9; J gene: TRBJ2-2; clone size: once; D gene: TRBD1; CDR3 DNA: TGTGCCAGCAGCTATACCGGGACAGGCTCAATCTCCACCGGGGAGCTGTTTTTT; CDR3 protein: CASSYTGTGSISTGELFF
V gene: TRBV21-1; J gene: TRBJ2-7; clone size: medium-sized; D gene: -; CDR3 DNA: TGTGCCAGCAGCGGATTAGGACTAGCGATCCACGAGCAGTACTTC; CDR3 protein: CASSGLGLAIHEQYF
V gene: TRBV30; J gene: TRBJ2-3; clone size: -; D gene: -; CDR3 DNA: TGTGCCTGGAGTGTAAGGGTATTTAGCGGACTTCAGGGGGCAGATACGCAGTATTTT; CDR3 protein: CAWSVRVFSGLQGADTQYF
V gene: TRBV7-9; J gene: TRBJ1-1; clone size: -; D gene: -; CDR3 DNA: TGTGCCAGCAGCCCTTGGACAGCTATGAACACTGAAGCTTTCTTT; CDR3 protein: CASSPWTAMNTEAFF
V gene: TRBV4-3; J gene: TRBJ1-2; clone size: -; D gene: -; CDR3 DNA: TGCGCCAGCAGCCAAGATGGGCGGGGAGGGCTCTATGGCTACACCTTC; CDR3 protein: CASSQDGRGGLYGYTF
V gene: TRBV18; J gene: TRBJ1-5; clone size: -; D gene: -; CDR3 DNA: TGTGCCAGCTCGGGAAGTACAGGGCCGGATAGCAATCAGCCCCAGCATTTT; CDR3 protein: CASSGSTGPDSNQPQHF
V gene: TRBV7-7; J gene: TRBJ2-2; clone size: -; D gene: TRBD2; CDR3 DNA: TGTGCTAGCAGTCCACTAGCGGGAGCCGGATACACCGGGGAGCTGTTTTTT; CDR3 protein: CASSPLAGAGYTGELFF
V gene: TRBV6-5; J gene: TRBJ1-1; clone size: -; D gene: -; CDR3 DNA: TGTGCCAGCAAGGCACAGATGAACACTGAAGCTTTCTTT; CDR3 protein: CASKAQMNTEAFF